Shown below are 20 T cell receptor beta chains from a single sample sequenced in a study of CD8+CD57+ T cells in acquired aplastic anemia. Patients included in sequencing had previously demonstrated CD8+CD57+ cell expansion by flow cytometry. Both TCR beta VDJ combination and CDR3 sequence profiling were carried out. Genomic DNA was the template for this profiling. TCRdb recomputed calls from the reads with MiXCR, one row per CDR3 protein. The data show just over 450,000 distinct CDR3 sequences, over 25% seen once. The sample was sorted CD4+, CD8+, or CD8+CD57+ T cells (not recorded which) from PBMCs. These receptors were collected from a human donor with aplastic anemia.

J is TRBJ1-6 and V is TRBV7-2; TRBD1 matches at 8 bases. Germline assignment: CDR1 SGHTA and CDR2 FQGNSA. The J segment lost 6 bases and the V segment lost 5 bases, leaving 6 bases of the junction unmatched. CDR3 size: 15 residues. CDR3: CASSLGQEFNSPLHF. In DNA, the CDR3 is TGTGCCAGCAGCCTGGGACAGGAATTTAATTCACCCCTCCACTTT.

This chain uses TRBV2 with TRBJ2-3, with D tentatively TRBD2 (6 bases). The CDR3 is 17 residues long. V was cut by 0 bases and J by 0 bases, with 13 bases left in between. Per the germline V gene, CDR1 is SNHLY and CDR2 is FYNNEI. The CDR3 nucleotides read TGTGCCAGCAGTGAAGCAAAAGGACTAACGAGCACAGATACGCAGTATTTT. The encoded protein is CASSEAKGLTSTDTQYF.

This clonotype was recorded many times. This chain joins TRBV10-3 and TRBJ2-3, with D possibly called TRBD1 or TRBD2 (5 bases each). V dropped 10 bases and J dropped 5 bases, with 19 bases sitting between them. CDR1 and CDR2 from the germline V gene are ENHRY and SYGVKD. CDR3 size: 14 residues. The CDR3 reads CASGKAERGDTQYF. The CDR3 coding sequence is TGTGCCAGCGGTAAAGCGGAAAGGGGAGATACGCAGTATTTT.

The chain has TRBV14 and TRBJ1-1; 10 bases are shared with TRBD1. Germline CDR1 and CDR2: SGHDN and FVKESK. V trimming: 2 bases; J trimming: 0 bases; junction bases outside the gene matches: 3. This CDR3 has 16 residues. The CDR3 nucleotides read TGTGCCAGCAGCCAACGACAGGGGGCAATGAACACTGAAGCTTTCTTT. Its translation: CASSQRQGAMNTEAFF.

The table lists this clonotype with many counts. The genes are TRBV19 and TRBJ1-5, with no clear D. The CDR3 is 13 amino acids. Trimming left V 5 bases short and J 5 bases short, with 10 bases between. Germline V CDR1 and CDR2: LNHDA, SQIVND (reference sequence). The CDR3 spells CASSPRADQPQHF. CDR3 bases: TGTGCCAGTAGTCCCCGAGCAGATCAGCCCCAGCATTTT.

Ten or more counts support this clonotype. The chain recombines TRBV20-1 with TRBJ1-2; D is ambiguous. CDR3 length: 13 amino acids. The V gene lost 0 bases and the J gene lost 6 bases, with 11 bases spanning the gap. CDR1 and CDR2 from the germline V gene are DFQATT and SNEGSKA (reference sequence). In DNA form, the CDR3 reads TGCAGTGCTAGAGATGAACGGAGCGATGGCTACACCTTC. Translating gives CSARDERSDGYTF.

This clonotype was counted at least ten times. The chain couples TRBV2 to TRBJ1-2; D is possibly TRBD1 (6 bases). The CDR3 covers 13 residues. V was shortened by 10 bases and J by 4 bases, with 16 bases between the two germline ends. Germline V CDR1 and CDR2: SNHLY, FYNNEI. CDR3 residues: CATSPGHGYGYTF. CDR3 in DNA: TGTGCCACGTCACCGGGACACGGCTATGGCTACACCTTC. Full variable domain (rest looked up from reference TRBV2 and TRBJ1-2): EPEVTQTPSHQVTQMGQEVILRCVPISNHLYFYWYRQILGQKVEFLVSFYNNEISEKSEIFDDQFSVERPDGSNFTLKIRSTKLEDSAMYFCATSPGHGYGYTFGSGTRLTVV.

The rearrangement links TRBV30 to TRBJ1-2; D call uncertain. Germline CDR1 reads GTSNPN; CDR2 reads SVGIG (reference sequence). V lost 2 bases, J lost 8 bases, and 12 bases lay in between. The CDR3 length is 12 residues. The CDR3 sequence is CAWSLGPGGYTF. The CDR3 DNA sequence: TGTGCCTGGAGTTTAGGGCCGGGGGGCTACACCTTC.

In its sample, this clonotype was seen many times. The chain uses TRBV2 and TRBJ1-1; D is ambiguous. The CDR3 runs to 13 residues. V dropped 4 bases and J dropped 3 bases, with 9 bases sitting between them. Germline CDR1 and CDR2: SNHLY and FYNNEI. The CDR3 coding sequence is TGTGCCAGCAGTGGGTTAGGACACACTGAAGCTTTCTTT. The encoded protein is CASSGLGHTEAFF.

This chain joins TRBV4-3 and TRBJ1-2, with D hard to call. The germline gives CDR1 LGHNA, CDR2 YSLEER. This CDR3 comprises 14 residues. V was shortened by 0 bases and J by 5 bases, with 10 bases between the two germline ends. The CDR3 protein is CASSQDLAVYGYTF. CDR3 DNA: TGCGCCAGCAGCCAAGATCTTGCGGTATATGGCTACACCTTC.

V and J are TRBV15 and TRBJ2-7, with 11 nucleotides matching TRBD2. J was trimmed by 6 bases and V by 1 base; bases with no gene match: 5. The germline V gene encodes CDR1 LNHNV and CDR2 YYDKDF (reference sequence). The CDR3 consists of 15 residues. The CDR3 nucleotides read TGTGCCACCAGCAGAGCAATAGCGGGAGGGTCCGAGCAGTACTTC. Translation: CATSRAIAGGSEQYF.

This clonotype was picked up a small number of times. The CDR3 DNA reads as TGTGCCAGCAGTTCTATCAATAATTCACCCCTCCACTTT. Amino acids: CASSSINNSPLHF. The chain couples TRBV27 to TRBJ1-6; D not resolved. V was cut by 4 bases and J by 5 bases, with 6 bases left in between. From germline, CDR1 is MNHEY and CDR2 SMNVEV (reference sequence). The CDR3 runs 13 residues.

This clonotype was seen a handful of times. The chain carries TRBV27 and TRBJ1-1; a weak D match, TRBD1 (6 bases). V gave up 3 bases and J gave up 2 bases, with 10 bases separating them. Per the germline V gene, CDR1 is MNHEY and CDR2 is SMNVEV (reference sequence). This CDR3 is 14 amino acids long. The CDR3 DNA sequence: TGTGCCAGCAGTTTTCAGGGGCTCAACACTGAAGCTTTCTTT. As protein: CASSFQGLNTEAFF.

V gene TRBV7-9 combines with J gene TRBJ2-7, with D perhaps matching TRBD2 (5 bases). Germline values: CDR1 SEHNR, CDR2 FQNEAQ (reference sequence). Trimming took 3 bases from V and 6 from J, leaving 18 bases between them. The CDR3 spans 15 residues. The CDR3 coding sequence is TGTGCCAGCAGCTTCTCGGGGATTCTGGTGAGCGAGCAGTACTTC. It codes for CASSFSGILVSEQYF.

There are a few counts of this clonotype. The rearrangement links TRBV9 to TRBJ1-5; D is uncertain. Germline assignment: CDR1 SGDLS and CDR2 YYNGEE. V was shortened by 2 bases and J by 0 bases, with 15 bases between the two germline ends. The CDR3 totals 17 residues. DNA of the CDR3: TGTGCCAGCAGCGTTGAAGTCCCTGTCTATAGCAATCAGCCCCAGCATTTT. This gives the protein CASSVEVPVYSNQPQHF.

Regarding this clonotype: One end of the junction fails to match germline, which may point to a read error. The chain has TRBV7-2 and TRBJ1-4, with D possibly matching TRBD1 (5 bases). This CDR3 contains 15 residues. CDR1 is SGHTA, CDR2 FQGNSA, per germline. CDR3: CASSRTGGTNEELFF. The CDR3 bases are TGTGCCAGCAGCCGGACCGGGGGAACTAATGAAGAACTGTTTTTT.

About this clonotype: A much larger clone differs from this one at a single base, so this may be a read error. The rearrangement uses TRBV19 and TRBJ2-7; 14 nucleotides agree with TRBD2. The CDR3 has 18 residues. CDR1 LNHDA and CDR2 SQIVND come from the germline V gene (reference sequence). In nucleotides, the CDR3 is TGTGCCTGTAGCCCTAAGGGGGGACTAGCGGGAGTCGGTCTCGAGCAGTACTTC. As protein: CACSPKGGLAGVGLEQYF.

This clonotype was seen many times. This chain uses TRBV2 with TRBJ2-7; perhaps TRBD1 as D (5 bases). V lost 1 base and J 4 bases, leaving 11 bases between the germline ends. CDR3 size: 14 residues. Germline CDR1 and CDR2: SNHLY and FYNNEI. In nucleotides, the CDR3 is TGTGCCAGCAGTGAAGGTCAGGGAACGTACGAGCAGTACTTC. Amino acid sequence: CASSEGQGTYEQYF.

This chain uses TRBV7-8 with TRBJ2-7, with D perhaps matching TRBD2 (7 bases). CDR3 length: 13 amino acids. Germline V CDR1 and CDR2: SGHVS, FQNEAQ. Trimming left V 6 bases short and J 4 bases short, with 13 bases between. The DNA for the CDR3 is TGTGCCAGCAGAGGGGGGGGCGCGTACGAGCAGTACTTC. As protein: CASRGGGAYEQYF.

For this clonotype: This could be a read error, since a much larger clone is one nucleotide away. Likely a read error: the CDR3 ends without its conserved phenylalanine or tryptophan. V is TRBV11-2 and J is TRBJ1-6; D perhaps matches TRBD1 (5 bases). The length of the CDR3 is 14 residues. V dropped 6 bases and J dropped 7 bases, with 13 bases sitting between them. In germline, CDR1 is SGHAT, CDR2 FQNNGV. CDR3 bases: TGTGCCAGCAGGAGGACACTCGAAAATTCACCCCTCCACCTT. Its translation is CASRRTLENSPLHL.